The source of this TCR beta chain is a study of cytomegalovirus exposure and HLA in healthy donors. Unrecorded immune exposures were likely, despite nominal health at sampling. V was trimmed by 1 base and J by 2 bases, leaving 12 bases between them. The CDR3 has 16 amino acids. CDR1 and CDR2 (germline): KGHSH, LQKENI. 60 Vbeta and 13 Jbeta primers were used in PCR. Clones were sequenced by immunoSEQ multiplex PCR, and TCRdb holds only the in-frame ones, with some missing. Among over 50,000 clones listed, around 85% were seen once. The chain couples TRBV18 to TRBJ1-3, with a possible D match to TRBD1 (6 bases). This clonotype originated in a man in his forties in good health and CMV-seronegative. Sequencing was performed on PBMCs. The CDR3 coding sequence is TGTGCCAGCTCACCACGAGCCAGGGGTACTGGAAACACCATATATTTT. Translating gives CASSPRARGTGNTIYF.